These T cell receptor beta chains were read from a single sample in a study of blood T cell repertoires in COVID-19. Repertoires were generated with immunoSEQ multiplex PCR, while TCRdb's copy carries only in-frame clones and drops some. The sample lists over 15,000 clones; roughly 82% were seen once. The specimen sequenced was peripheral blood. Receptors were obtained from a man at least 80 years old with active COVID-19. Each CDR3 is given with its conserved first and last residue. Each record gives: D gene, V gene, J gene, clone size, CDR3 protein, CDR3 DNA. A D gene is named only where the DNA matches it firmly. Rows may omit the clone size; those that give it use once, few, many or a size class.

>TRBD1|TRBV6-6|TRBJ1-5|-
CASSPTGVRRNQPQHF
TGTGCCAGCAGTCCGACAGGGGTGAGACGCAATCAGCCCCAGCATTTT
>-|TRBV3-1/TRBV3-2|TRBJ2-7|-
CASSQDPGRAFEQYF
TGTGCCAGCAGCCAAGATCCGGGCAGGGCGTTCGAGCAGTACTTC
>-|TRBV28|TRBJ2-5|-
CASSWGRETQYF
TGTGCCAGCAGTTGGGGCCGGGAGACCCAGTACTTC
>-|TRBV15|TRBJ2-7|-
CATSTRRTYEQYF
TGTGCCACCAGTACGAGGAGAACCTACGAGCAGTACTTC
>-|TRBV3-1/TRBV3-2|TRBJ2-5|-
CASSLNRAMRETQYF
TGTGCCAGCAGCCTCAACAGGGCGATGAGAGAGACCCAGTACTTC
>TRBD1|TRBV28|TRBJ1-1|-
CAGRRAGTGANTEAFF
TGTGCCGGCCGTAGAGCCGGCACAGGGGCCAACACTGAAGCTTTCTTT
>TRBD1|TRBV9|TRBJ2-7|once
CASSEDREDDEQYF
TGTGCCAGCAGCGAGGACAGGGAGGATGACGAGCAGTACTTC
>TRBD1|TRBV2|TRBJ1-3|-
CASSELPGQLSGNTIYF
TGTGCCAGCAGCGAACTCCCGGGACAGCTCTCTGGAAACACCATATATTTT
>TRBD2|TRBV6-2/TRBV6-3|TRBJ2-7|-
CASSRLAGGPREQYF
TGTGCCAGCAGTCGACTAGCGGGAGGGCCCAGGGAGCAGTACTTC
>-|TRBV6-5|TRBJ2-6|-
CASSYGGKSGANVLTF
TGTGCCAGCAGTTACGGGGGCAAATCCGGGGCCAACGTCCTGACTTTC
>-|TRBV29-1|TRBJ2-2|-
CSVMTISTGELFF
TGCAGCGTGATGACTATTTCGACCGGGGAGCTGTTTTTT
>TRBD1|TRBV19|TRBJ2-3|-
CASSRGTGGNTQYF
TGTGCCAGCTCCCGCGGGACAGGGGGAAATACGCAGTATTTT
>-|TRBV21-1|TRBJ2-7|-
CASSKVVGGPSGEQYF
TGTGCCAGCAGCAAAGTCGTGGGAGGGCCTTCTGGCGAGCAGTACTTC
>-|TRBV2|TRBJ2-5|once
CASSEGVPGTQYF
TGTGCCAGCTCGGAAGGGGTACCTGGGACCCAGTACTTC
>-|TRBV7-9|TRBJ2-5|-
CASSWGGGQETQYF
TGTGCCAGCAGCTGGGGAGGTGGGCAAGAGACCCAGTACTTC
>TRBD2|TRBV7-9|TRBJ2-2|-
CASSLTGRGTGELFF
TGTGCCAGCAGCTTAACGGGGAGGGGCACCGGGGAGCTGTTTTTT
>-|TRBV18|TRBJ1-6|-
CASSPREVSSYNSPLPTDNSPLHF
TGTGCCAGCTCACCACGGGAGGTGAGCTCCTATAATTCACCCCTCCCGACGGATAATTCACCCCTCCACTTT
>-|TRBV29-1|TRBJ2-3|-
CSVVTDPPTSTQYF
TGCAGCGTTGTGACTGATCCTCCCACCAGTACGCAGTATTTT
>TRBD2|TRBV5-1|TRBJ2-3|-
CASSLEGGGSTDTQYF
TGCGCCAGCAGCTTGGAAGGCGGGGGGAGCACAGATACGCAGTATTTT
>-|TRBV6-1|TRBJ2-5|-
CASSEAGRTTQETQYF
TGTGCCAGCAGTGAAGCAGGCAGGACTACCCAAGAGACCCAGTACTTC
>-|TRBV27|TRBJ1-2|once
CASSFQGRINGYTF
TGTGCCAGCAGTTTTCAGGGGCGCATTAATGGCTACACCTTC
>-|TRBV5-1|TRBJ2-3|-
CASSLGQGSDTQYF
TGCGCCAGCAGCTTGGGTCAGGGTTCGGATACGCAGTATTTT
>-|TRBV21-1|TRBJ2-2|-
CASSKVDWRADIGELFF
TGTGCCAGCAGCAAAGTGGATTGGAGGGCTGACATCGGGGAGCTGTTTTTT
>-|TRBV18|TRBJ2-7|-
CASSPRGQGSYEQYF
TGTGCCAGCTCACCACGCGGCCAGGGGTCCTACGAGCAGTACTTC
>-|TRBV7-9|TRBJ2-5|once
CASSPLGVRETQYF
TGTGCCAGCAGCCCTCTAGGGGTCCGAGAGACCCAGTACTTC
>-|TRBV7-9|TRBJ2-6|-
CASSLAAGSFGGANVLTF
TGTGCCAGCAGCTTAGCGGCAGGGTCCTTTGGAGGGGCCAACGTCCTGACTTTC
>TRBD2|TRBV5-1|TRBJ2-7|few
CASSRLAGASYEQYF
TGCGCCAGCAGCCGGTTAGCGGGAGCTAGTTACGAGCAGTACTTC
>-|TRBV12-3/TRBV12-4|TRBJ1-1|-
CASSLVVGGAFF
TGTGCCAGCAGTTTAGTTGTAGGGGGAGCTTTCTTT
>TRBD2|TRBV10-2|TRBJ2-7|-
CASTSGMGEQYF
TGCGCCAGCACTAGCGGGATGGGCGAGCAGTACTTC
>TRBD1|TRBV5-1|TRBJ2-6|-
CASSSRGTGSSGANVLTF
TGCGCCAGCAGCTCCCGAGGGACAGGGAGCTCTGGGGCCAACGTCCTGACTTTC
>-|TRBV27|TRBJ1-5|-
CASSFSGKQPQHF
TGTGCCAGCAGTTTCTCGGGGAAGCAGCCCCAGCATTTT
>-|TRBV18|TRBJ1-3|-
CASSPAGDGGNTIYF
TGTGCCAGCTCACCCGCAGGGGACGGAGGAAACACCATATATTTT
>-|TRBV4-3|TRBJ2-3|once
CASSQGVGDTQYF
TGCGCCAGCAGCCAGGGAGTGGGAGATACGCAGTATTTT
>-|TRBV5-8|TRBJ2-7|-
CASSRGHRANSYEQYF
TGTGCCAGCAGCCGTGGCCACAGGGCTAACTCCTACGAGCAGTACTTC
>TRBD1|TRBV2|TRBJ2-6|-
CASSARQGVSGANVLTF
TGTGCCAGCAGTGCGAGACAGGGGGTTTCAGGGGCCAACGTCCTGACTTTC
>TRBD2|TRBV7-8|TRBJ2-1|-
CASSLALAAYNEQFF
TGTGCCAGCAGCTTAGCACTAGCGGCCTACAATGAGCAGTTCTTC
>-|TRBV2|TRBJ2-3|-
CASSSGFRDTQYF
TGTGCCAGCAGTTCAGGGTTTCGGGATACGCAGTATTTT
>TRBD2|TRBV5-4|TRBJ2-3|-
CASSPGLAQARGTDTQYF
TGTGCCAGCAGCCCGGGACTAGCCCAAGCGCGGGGCACAGATACGCAGTATTTT
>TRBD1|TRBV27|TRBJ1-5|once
CASSLSTGVGQPQHF
TGTGCCAGCAGTTTATCGACAGGGGTCGGACAGCCCCAGCATTTT
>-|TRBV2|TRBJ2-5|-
CASNGEMIETQYF
TGTGCCAGCAACGGGGAGATGATTGAGACCCAGTACTTC
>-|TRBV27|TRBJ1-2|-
CASSFIRGTGGYTF
TGTGCCAGCAGTTTCATCAGGGGAACGGGGGGCTACACCTTC
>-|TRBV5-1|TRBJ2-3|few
CASSLETQPTADTQYF
TGCGCCAGCAGCTTGGAGACACAACCTACTGCAGATACGCAGTATTTT
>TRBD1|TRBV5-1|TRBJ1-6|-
CASSRGQGKSSPLHF
TGCGCCAGCAGCAGGGGACAGGGGAAGAGTTCACCCCTCCACTTT
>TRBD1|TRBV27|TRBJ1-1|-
CASSRTGHEAFF
TGTGCCAGCAGTCGGACAGGACATGAAGCTTTCTTT
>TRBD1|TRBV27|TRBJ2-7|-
CASSPKTGGLYEQYF
TGTGCCAGCAGTCCAAAGACAGGGGGCTTGTACGAGCAGTACTTC
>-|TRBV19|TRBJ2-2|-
CASIRTELTGELFF
TGTGCCAGTATTCGGACAGAACTCACCGGGGAGCTGTTTTTT
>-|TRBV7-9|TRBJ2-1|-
CASSPGGAYNEQFF
TGTGCCAGCAGCCCCGGAGGAGCCTACAATGAGCAGTTCTTC
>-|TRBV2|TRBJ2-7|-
CASSLGRGYEQYF
TGTGCCAGCAGCCTTGGGAGGGGGTACGAGCAGTACTTC
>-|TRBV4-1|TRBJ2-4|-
CASSQELANKNIQYF
TGCGCCAGCAGCCAAGAGCTAGCGAACAAAAACATTCAGTACTTC
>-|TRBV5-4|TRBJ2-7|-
CASSLTSRTGEQYF
TGTGCCAGCAGCTTGACCTCGCGGACTGGCGAGCAGTACTTC
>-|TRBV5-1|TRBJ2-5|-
CASSFPNQFQETQYF
TGCGCCAGCAGCTTTCCAAACCAGTTCCAAGAGACCCAGTACTTC
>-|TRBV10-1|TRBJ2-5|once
CASSELRDGETQYF
TGCGCCAGCAGTGAGTTGCGGGACGGGGAGACCCAGTACTTC
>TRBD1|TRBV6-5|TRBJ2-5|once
CASSYSGRGLRETQYF
TGTGCCAGCAGTTACAGCGGCAGGGGGCTTCGGGAGACCCAGTACTTC